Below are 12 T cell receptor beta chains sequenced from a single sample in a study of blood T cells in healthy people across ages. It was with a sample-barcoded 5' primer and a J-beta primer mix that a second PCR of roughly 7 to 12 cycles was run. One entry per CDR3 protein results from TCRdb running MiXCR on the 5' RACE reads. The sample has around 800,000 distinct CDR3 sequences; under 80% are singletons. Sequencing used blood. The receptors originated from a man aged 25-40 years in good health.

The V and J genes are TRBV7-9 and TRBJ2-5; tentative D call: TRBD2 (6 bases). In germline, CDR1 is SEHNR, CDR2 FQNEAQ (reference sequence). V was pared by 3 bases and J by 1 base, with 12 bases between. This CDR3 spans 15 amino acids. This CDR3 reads CASSLGDLFQETQYF. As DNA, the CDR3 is TGTGCCAGCAGCTTGGGGGACTTATTCCAAGAGACCCAGTACTTC.

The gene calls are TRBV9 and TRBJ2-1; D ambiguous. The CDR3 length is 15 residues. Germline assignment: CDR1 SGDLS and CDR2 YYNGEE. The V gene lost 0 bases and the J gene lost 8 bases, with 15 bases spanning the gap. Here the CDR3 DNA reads TGTGCCAGCAGCGTAGGAGGCCCAGCTGGGGATGAGCAGTTCTTC. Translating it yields CASSVGGPAGDEQFF.

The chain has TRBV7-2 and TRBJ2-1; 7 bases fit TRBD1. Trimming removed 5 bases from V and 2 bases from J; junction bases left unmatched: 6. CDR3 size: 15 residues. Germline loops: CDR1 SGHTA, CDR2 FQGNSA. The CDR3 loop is CASSVQGPPYNEQFF. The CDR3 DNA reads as TGTGCCAGCAGCGTACAGGGGCCCCCCTACAATGAGCAGTTCTTC.

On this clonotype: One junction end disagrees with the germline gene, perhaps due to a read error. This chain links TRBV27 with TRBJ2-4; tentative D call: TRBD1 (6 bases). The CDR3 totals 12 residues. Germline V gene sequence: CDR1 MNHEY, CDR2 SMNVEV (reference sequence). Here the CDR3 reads CASSQGRNIRYF. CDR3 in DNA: TGTGCCAGCAGTCAGGGGCGGAACATTCGGTACTTC.

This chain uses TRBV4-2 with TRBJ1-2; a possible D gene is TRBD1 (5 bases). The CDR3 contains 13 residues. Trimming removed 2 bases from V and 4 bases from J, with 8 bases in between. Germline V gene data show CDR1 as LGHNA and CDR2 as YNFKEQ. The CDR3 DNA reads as TGTGCCAGCAGCCAATACGACAGCTATGGCTACACCTTC. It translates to CASSQYDSYGYTF.

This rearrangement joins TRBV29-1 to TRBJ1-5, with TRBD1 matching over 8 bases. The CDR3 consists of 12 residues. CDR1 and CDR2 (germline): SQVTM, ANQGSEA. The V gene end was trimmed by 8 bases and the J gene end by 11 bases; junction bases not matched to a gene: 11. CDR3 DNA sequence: TGCAGCTATTCTGGACAGGGTGAGACCCAGCATTTT. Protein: CSYSGQGETQHF.

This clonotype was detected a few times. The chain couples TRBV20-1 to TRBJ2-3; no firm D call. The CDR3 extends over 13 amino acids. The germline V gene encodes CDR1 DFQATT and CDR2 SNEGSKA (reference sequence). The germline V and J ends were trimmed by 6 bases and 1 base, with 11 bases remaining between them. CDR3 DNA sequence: TGCAGTGCCTTTCAGTCGGGCACAGATACGCAGTATTTT. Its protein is CSAFQSGTDTQYF.

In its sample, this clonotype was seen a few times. The CDR3 spells CASSFPSGGAADTQYF. CDR3 nucleotides: TGTGCCAGCAGTTTTCCTAGCGGGGGGGCAGCAGATACGCAGTATTTT. This sequence joins TRBV12-3 or TRBV12-4 and TRBJ2-3; 12 bases map to TRBD2. V trimming: 3 bases; J trimming: 4 bases; junction bases outside the gene matches: 5. There are 16 residues in the CDR3.

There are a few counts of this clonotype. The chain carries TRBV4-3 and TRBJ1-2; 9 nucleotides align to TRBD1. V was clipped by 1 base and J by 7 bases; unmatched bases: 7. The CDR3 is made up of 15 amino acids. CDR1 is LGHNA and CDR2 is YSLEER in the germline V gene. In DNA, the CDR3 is TGCGCCAGCAGCCAAGTATCGGGACAGGGTGGTGGCTACACCTTC. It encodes CASSQVSGQGGGYTF.

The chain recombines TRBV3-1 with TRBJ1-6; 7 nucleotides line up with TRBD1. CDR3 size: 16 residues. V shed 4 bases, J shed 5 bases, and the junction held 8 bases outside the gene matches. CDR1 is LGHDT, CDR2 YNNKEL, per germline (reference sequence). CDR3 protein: CASSPLDREDNSPLHF. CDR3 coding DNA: TGTGCCAGCAGCCCCCTCGACAGGGAGGATAATTCACCCCTCCACTTT.

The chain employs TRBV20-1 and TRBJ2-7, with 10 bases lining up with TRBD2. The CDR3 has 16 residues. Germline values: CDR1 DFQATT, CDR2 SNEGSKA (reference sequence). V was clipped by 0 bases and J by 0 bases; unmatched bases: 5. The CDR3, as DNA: TGCAGTGCTAGAGATCCCACTAGCGGGGTCTCCTACGAGCAGTACTTC. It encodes CSARDPTSGVSYEQYF.

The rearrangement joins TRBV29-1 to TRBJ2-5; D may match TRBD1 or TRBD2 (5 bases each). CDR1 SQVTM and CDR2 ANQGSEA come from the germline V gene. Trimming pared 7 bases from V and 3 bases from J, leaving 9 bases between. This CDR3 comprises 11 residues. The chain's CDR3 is CSAGTEETQYF. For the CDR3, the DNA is TGCAGCGCCGGGACGGAAGAGACCCAGTACTTC.